This TCR beta chain originates from a study of molecular identifiers for immune sequencing clone quantification. Study-level background: Naive CD8 RNA (roughly 20,000 or 100,000 cells) was divided into five aliquots, with four sequenced. Study findings and constraints: Effector cells kept over 98% of their molecules in clones above 20 RNA copies, while naive cells kept under 1% there. A single cell's spiked Jurkat TCR RNA was reportedly detectable among roughly 1 million naive cells.

Germline V gives CDR1 SQVTM, CDR2 ANQGSEA. This CDR3 is built from 12 residues. Of note for this clonotype: The target antigen is unknown. This could be a read error, since a much larger clone is one nucleotide away.

MiXCR, run by TCRdb on the PCR reads, gives a single entry per CDR3 protein. The sample lists some 320,000 distinct CDR3 sequences; 24% were seen once. This receptor was identified in a human donor in good health. Some libraries in this study had Jurkat cell RNA spiked in. The genes are TRBV29-1 and TRBJ2-3; D ambiguous. The sample was naive CD8+ T cells from blood, with Jurkat cell RNA spiked in. The subset is: FACS-sorted CD8+CD4-CCR7+CD45RA+ naive T cells. The CDR3 is CSIDRFTDTQYF. CDR3 in DNA: TGCAGCATTGATAGGTTCACAGATACGCAGTATTTT.